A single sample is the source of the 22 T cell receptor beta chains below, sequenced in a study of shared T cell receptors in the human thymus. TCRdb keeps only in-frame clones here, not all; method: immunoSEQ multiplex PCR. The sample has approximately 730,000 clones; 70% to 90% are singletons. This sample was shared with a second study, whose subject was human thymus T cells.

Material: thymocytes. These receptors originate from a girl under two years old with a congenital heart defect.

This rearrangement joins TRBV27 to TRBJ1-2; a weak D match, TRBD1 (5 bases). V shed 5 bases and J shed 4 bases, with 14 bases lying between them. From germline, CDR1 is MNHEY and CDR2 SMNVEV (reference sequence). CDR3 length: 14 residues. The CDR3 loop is CASSRQTQGYGYTF. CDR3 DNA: TGTGCCAGCAGTCGTCAGACCCAGGGCTATGGCTACACCTTC.

CDR3 sequence reads: CASSLGRGYEQYF. The CDR3 coding sequence is TGTGCCAGCAGCTTAGGCAGAGGCTACGAGCAGTACTTC. This rearrangement joins TRBV7-9 to TRBJ2-7; D not certain. Germline-derived CDR1 and CDR2 are SEHNR and FQNEAQ (reference sequence). Trimming took off 1 base at V and 3 bases at J, with 7 bases between the two ends. The CDR3 is 13 residues long.

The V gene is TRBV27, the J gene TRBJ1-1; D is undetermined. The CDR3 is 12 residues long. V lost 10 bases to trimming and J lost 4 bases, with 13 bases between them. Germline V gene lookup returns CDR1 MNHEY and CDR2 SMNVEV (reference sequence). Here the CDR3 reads CATSRGSTEAFF. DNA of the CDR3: TGTGCCACCAGCCGGGGTAGCACTGAAGCTTTCTTT.

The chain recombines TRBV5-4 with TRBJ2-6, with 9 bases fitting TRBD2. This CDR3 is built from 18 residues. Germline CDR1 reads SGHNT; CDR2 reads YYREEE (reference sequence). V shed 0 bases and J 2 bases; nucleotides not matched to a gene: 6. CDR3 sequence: CASSLARGGAAGANVLTF. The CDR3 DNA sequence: TGTGCCAGCAGCTTGGCTCGCGGGGGGGCCGCTGGGGCCAACGTCCTGACTTTC.

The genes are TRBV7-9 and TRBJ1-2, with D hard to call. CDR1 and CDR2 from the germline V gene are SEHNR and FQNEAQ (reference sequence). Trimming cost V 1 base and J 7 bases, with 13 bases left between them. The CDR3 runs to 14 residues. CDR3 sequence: CASSLERDSLGYTF. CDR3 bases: TGTGCCAGCAGCTTAGAGAGAGACTCTCTTGGCTACACCTTC.

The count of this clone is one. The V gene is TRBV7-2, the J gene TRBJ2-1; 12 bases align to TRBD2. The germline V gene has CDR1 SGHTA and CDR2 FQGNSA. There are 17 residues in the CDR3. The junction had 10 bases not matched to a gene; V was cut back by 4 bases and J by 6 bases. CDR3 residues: CASSSLRLAGEINEQFF. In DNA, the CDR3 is TGTGCCAGCAGCTCCCTCAGACTAGCGGGGGAGATCAATGAGCAGTTCTTC.

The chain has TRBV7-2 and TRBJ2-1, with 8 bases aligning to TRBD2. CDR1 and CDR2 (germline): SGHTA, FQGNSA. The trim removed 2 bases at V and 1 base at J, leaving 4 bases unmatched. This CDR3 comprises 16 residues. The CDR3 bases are TGTGCCAGCAGCTTATATCCTAGCGGGTCCTACAATGAGCAGTTCTTC. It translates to CASSLYPSGSYNEQFF. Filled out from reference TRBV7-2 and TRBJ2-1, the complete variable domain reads GAGVSQSPSNKVTEKGKDVELRCDPISGHTALYWYRQSLGQGLEFLIYFQGNSAPDKSGLPSDRFSAERTGGSVSTLTIQRTQQEDSAVYLCASSLYPSGSYNEQFFGPGTRLTVL.

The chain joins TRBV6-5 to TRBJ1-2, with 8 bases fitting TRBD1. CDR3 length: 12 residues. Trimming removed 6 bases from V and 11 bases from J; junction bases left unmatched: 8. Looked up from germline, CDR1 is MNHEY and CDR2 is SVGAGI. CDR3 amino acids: CASRGTGTTYTF. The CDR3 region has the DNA TGTGCCAGCAGGGGGACAGGAACAACTTACACCTTC.

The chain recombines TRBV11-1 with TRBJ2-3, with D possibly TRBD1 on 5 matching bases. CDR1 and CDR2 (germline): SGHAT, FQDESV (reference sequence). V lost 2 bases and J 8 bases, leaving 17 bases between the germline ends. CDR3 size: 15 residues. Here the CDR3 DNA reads TGTGCCAGCAGCTTACACCCGTCCCGACAGTCTACGCAGTATTTT. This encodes CASSLHPSRQSTQYF.

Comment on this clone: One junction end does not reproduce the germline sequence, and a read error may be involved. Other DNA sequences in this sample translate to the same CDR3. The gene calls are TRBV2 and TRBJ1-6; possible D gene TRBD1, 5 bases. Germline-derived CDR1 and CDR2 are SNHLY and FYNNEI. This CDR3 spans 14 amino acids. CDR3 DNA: TGTGCCAGGGGGGGGAGCTCCTATAATTCCCCCCTCCACTTT. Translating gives CARGGSSYNSPLHF.

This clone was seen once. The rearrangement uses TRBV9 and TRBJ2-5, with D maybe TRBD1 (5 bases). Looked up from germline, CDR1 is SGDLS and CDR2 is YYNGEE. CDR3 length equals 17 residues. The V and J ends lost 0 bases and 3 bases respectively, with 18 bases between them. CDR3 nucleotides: TGTGCCAGCAGCGTAGAACGGCAGGGCCAAATGAAAGAGACCCAGTACTTC. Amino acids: CASSVERQGQMKETQYF.

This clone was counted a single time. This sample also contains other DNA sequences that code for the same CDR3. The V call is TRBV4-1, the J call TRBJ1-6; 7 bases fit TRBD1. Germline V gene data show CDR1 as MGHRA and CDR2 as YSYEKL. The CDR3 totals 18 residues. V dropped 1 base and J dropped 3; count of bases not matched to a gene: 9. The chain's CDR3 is CASSQVTGAGGYNSPLHF. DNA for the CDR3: TGCGCCAGCAGCCAAGTTACAGGGGCGGGGGGCTATAATTCACCCCTCCACTTT.

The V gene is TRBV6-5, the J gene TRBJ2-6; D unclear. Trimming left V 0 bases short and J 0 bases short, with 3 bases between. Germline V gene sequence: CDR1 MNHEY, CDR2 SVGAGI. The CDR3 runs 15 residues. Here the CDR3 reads CASSYSLSGANVLTF. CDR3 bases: TGTGCCAGCAGTTACTCACTCTCTGGGGCCAACGTCCTGACTTTC.

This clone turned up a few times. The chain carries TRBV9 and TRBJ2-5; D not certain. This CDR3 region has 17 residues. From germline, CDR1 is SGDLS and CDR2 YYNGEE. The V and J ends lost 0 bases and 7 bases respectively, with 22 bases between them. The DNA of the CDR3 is TGTGCCAGCAGCGTAGCGCAGGTTTCTCCCCTTGAAGGGACCCAGTACTTC. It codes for CASSVAQVSPLEGTQYF.

The CDR3 DNA follows: TGTGCCAGCAGCTCGGTCCTCTACGAGCAGTACTTC. It specifies CASSSVLYEQYF. The chain uses TRBV28 and TRBJ2-7, with unresolved D. CDR1 is MDHEN, CDR2 SYDVKM, per germline. CDR3 length equals 12 residues. Trimming left V 6 bases short and J 3 bases short, with 9 bases between.

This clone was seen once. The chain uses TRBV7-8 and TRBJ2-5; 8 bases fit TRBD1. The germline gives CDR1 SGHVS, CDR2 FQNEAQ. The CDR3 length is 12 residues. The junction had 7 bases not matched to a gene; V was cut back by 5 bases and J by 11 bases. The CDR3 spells CASSTTGVAQYF. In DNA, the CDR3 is TGTGCCAGCAGCACGACAGGGGTTGCGCAGTACTTC. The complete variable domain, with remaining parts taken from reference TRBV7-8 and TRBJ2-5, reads GAGVSQSPRYKVAKRGQDVALRCDPISGHVSLFWYQQALGQGPEFLTYFQNEAQLDKSGLPSDRFFAERPEGSVSTLKIQRTQQEDSAVYLCASSTTGVAQYFGPGTRLLVL.

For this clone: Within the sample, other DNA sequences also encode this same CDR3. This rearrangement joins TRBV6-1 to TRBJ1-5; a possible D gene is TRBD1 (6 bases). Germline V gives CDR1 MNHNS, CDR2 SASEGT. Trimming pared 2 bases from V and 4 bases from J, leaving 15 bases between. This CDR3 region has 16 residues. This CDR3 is CASSEYVGGGNQPQHF. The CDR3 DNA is TGTGCCAGCAGTGAATATGTAGGGGGTGGAAATCAGCCCCAGCATTTT.

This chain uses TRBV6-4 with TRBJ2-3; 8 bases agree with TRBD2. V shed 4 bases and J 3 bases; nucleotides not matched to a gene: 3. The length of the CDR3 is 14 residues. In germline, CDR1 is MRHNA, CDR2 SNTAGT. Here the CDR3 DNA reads TGTGCCAGCAGTGTGGCGGGGGGAACAGATACGCAGTATTTT. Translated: CASSVAGGTDTQYF.

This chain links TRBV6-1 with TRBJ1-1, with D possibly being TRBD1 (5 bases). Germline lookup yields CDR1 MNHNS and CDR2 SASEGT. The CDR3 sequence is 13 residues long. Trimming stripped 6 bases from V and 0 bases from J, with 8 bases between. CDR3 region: CASRGQMNTEAFF. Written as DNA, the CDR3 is TGTGCCAGCAGGGGGCAGATGAACACTGAAGCTTTCTTT.

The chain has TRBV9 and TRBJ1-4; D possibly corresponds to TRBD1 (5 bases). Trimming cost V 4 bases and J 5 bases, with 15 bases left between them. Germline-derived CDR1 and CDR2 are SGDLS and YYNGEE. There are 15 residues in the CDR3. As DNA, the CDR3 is TGTGCCAGCAGCACGCGGGGCGGGGGGAATGAAAAACTGTTTTTT. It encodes CASSTRGGGNEKLFF.

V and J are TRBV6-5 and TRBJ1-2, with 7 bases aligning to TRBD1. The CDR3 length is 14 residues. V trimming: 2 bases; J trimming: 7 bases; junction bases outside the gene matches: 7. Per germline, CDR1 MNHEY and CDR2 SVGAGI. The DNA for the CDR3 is TGTGCCAGCAGTTACACCGGACAGGTTTCTGGCTACACCTTC. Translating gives CASSYTGQVSGYTF.

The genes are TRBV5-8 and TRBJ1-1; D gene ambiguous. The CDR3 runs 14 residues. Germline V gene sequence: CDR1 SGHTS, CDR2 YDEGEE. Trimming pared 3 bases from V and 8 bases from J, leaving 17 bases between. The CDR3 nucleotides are TGTGCCAGCAGCTCCGCCCCTACGACTGACGAAGCTTTCTTT. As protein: CASSSAPTTDEAFF.